This TCR beta chain was observed in a study of CXCR3-negative and CXCR3-positive naive CD8 T cells. UMI-labeled 5' RACE TRB cDNA libraries were prepared from the cells. TCRdb re-called the 5' RACE reads; every CDR3 protein appears as one record, without DNA. Its table records about 150,000 distinct CDR3 sequences. As to this clonotype: The antigen is undetermined.

Per germline, CDR1 SGHNT and CDR2 YENEEA. There are 12 residues in the CDR3. Study-level points and caveats: CXCR3-positive naive cells carried more hydrophobic TRB CDR3s than CXCR3-negative naive cells did.

The sequencing sample was made of naive CXCR3+ CD8+ T cells from blood. Documented subset: CD45RO-CCR7+CD27+CD95- naive CD8+ T cells expressing CXCR3 (TNR3+). This clonotype originated in a human donor in good health. Some clones in this sample may be carry-over from other donors' samples. This chain connects TRBV11-3 to TRBJ1-1. CDR3 in amino acids: CASSLRPKEAFF. Full variable domain (remainder filled in from reference TRBV11-3 and TRBJ1-1): EAGVVQSPRYKIIEKKQPVAFWCNPISGHNTLYWYLQNLGQGPELLIRYENEEAVDDSQLPKDRFSAERLKGVDSTLKIQPAELGDSAVYLCASSLRPKEAFFGQGTRLTVV.